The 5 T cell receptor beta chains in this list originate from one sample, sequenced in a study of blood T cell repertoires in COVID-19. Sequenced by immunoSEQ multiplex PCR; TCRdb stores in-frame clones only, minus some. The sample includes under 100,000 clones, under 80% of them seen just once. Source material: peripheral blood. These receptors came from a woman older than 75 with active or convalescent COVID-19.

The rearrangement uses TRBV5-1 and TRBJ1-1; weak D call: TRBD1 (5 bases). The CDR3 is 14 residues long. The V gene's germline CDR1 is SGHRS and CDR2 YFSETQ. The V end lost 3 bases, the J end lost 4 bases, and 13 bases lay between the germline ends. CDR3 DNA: TGCGCCAGCAGCTCCGACGGGGGAGGCACTGAAGCTTTCTTT. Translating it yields CASSSDGGGTEAFF.

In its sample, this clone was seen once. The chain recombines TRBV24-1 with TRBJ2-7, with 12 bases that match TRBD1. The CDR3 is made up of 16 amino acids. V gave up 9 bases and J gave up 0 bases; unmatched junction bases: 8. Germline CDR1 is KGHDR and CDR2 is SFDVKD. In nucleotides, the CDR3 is TGTGCCACCCTTAAACCGGGACAGGGGGCCTCCTACGAGCAGTACTTC. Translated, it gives CATLKPGQGASYEQYF.

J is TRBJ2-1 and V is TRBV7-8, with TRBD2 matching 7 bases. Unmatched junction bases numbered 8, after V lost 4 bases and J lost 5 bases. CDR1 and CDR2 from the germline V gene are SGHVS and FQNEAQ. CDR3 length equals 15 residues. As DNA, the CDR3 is TGTGCCAGCAGCTCCTCCAGCGGGGCCGACAATGAGCAGTTCTTC. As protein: CASSSSSGADNEQFF.

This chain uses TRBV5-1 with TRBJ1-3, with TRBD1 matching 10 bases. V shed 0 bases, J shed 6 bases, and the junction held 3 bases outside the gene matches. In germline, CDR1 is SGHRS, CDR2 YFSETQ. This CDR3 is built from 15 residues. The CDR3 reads CASSLVTGGENTIYF. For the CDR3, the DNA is TGCGCCAGCAGCTTGGTGACAGGGGGCGAAAACACCATATATTTT.

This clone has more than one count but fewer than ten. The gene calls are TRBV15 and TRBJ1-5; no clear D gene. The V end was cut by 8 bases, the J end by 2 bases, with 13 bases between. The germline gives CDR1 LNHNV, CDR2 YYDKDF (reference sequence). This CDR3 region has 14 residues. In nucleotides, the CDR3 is TGTGCCACCCGGAGGGAGGGTGGCAATCAGCCCCAGCATTTT. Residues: CATRREGGNQPQHF.